This T cell receptor beta chain was obtained from a study of CD8+CD57+ T cells in acquired aplastic anemia. The overall study: Each DNA sample taken from sorted CD4+ and CD8+ cells came to about 3.2 ug on average.

The study profiled TCR beta VDJ and CDR3 using genomic DNA as template. TCRdb re-called the reads through MiXCR, storing one row per CDR3 protein. The profile covers roughly 290,000 distinct CDR3 sequences, with 56% appearing a single time and under 1.5% taken by the ten largest. Study findings and constraints: Comparison of patients with controls identified around 30 shared CD8+ CDR3 sequences.

Note on this clonotype: The target antigen is unknown.

CDR1 and CDR2 from the germline V gene are ENHRY and SYGVKD. The CDR3 has 16 residues. V lost 6 bases, J lost 0 bases, and 14 bases lay in between. CD8+CD57+ cell expansion had been shown by flow cytometry in patients chosen for sequencing. Blood was sampled before the patients had received any therapy. V is TRBV10-3 and J is TRBJ2-2; a weak D match, TRBD2 (6 bases). The receptor comes from a human donor with aplastic anemia. Sequenced input: sorted CD4+, CD8+, or CD8+CD57+ T cells (not recorded which) from PBMCs. The CDR3 DNA follows: TGTGCCATCAGACCACTAGCCAGTGCGAACACCGGGGAGCTGTTTTTT. Translation gives CAIRPLASANTGELFF.